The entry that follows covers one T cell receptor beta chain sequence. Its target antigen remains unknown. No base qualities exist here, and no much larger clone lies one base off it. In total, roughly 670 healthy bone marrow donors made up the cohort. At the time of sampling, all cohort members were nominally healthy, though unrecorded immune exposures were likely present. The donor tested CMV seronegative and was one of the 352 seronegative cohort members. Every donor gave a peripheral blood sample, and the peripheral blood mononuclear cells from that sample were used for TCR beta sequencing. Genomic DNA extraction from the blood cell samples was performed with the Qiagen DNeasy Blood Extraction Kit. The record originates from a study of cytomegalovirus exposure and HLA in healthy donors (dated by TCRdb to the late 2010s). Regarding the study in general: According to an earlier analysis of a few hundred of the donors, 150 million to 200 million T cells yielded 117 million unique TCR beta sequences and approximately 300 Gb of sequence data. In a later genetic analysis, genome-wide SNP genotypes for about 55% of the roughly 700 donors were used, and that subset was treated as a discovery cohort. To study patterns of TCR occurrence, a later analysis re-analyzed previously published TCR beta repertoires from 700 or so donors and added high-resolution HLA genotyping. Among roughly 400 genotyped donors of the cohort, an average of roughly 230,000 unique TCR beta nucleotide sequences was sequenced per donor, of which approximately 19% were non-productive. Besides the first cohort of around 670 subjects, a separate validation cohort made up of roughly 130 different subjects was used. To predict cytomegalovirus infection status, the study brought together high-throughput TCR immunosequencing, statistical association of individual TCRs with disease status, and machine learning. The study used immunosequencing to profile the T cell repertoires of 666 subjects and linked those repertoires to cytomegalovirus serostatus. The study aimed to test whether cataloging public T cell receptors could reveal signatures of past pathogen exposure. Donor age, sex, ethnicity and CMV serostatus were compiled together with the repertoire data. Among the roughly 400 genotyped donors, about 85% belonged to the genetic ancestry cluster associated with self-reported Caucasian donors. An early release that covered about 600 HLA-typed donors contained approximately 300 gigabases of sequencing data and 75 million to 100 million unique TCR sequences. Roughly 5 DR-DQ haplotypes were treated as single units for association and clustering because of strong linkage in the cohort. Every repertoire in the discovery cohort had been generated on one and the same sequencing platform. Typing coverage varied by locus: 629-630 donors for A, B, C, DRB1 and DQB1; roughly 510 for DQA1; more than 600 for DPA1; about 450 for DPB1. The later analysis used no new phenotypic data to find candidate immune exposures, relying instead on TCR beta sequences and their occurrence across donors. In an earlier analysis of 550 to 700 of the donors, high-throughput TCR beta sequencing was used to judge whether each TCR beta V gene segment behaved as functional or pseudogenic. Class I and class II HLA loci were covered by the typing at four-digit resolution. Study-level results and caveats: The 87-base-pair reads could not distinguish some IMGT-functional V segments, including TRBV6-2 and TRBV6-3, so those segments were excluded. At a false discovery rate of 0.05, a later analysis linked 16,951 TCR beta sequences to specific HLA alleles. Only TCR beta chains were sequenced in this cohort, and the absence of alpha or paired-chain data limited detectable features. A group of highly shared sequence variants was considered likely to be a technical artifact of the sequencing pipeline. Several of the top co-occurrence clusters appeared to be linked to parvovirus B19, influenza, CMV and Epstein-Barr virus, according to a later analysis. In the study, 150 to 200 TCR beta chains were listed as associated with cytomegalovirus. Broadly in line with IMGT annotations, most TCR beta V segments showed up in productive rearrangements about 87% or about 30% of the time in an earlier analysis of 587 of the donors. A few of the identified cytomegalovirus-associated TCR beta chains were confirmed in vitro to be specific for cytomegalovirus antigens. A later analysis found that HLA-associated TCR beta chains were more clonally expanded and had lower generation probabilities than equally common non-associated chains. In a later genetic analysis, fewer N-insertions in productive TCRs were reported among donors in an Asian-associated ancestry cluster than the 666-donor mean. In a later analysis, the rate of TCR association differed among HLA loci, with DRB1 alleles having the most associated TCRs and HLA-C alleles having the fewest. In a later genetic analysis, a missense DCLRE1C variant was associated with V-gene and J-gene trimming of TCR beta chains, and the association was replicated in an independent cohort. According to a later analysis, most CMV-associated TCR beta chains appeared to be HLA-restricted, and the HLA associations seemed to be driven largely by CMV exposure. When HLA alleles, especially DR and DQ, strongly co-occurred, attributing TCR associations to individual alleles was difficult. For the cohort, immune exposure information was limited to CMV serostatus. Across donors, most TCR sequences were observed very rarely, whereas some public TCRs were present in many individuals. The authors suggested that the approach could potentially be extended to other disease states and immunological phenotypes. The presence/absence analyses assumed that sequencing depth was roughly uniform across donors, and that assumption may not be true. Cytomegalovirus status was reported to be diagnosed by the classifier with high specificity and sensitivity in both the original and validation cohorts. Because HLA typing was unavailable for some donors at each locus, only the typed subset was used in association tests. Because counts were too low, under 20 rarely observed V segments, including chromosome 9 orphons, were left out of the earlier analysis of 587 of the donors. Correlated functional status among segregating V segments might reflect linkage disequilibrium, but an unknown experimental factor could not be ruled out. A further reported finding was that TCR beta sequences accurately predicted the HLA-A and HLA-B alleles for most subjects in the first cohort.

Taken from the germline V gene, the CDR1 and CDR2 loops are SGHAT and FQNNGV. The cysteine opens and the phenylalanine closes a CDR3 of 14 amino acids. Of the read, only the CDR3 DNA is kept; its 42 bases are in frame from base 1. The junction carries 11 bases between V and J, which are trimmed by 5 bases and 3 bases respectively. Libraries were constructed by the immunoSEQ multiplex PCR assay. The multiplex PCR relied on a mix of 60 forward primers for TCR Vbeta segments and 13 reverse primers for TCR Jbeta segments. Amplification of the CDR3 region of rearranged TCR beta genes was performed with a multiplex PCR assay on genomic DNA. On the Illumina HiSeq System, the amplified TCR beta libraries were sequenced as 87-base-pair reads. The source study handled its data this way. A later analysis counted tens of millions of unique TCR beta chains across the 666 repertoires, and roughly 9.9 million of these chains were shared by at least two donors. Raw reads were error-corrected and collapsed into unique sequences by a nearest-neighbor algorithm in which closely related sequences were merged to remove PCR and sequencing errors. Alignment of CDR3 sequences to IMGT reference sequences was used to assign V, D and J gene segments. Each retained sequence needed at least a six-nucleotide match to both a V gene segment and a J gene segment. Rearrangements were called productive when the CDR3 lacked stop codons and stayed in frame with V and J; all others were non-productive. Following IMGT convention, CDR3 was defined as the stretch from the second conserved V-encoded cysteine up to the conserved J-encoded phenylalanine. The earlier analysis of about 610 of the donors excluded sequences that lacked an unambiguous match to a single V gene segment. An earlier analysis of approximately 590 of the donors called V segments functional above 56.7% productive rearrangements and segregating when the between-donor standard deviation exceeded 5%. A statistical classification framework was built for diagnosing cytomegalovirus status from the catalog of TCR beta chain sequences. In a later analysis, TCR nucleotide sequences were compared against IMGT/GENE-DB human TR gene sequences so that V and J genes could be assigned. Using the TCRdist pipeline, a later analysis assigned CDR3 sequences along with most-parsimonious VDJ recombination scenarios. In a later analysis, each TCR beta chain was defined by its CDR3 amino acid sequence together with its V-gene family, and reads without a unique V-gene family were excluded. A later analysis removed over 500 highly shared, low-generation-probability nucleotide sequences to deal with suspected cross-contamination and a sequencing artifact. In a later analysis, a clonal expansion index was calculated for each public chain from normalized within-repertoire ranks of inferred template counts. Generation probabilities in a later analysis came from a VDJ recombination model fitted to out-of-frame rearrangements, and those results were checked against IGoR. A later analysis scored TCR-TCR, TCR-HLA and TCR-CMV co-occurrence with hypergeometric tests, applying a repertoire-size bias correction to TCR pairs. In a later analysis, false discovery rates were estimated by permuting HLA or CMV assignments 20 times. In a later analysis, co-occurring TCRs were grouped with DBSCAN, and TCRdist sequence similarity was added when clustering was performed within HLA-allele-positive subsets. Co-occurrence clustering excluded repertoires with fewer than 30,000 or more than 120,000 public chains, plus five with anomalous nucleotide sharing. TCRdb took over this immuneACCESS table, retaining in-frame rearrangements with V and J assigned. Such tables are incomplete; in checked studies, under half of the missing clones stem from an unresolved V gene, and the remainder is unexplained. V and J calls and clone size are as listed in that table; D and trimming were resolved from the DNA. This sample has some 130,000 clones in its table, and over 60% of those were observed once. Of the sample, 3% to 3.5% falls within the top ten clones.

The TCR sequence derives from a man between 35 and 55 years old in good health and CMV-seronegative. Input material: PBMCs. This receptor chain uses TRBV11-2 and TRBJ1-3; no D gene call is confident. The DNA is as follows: TGTGCCAGCAGCCCCGTTGGGAGTGGAAACACCATATATTTT. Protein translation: CASSPVGSGNTIYF.